The clone carrying this T cell receptor beta chain was seen only a few times. The data were produced by immunoSEQ multiplex PCR, yet TCRdb's version contains in-frame clones alone and is incomplete. This table has roughly 380,000 clones, around 89% appearing once. Germline CDR1 is SGHTA and CDR2 is FQGNSA. The CDR3 totals 17 residues. The V end lost 1 base, the J end lost 2 bases, and 15 bases lay between the germline ends. The data were obtained in a study of Ad26.COV2.S vaccination and SARS-CoV-2 variants. The treatment was: 19 received Ad26.COV2.S at low or high dose, single or two shots; 5 received placebo; per-sample allocation not given. All samples were drawn on day 63, counting from the first vaccine or placebo injection.

This clonotype was sampled from a person between 18 and 65 years old who received the Ad26.COV2.S COVID-19 vaccine or a placebo. The V gene is TRBV7-2, the J gene TRBJ2-1, with D unclear. Sequencing was performed on peripheral blood, taken in a trial of Ad26.COV2.S vaccine versus placebo. CDR3: CASSLGSSQKAYNEQFF. CDR3 bases: TGTGCCAGCAGCTTAGGATCATCCCAAAAGGCCTACAATGAGCAGTTCTTC.